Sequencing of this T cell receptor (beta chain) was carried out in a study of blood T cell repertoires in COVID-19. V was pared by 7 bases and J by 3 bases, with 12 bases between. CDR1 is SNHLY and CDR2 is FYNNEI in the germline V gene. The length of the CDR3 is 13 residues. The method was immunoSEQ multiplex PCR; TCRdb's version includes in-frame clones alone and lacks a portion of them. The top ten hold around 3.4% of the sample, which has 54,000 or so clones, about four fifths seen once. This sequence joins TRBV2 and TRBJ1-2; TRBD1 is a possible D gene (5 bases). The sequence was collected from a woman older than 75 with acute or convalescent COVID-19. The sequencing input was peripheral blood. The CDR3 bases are TGTGCCAGCAACGGCGGAGGGGACTATGGCTACACCTTC. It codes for CASNGGGDYGYTF.